Presented here are 15 T cell receptor beta chains from one specimen sequenced in a study of human T cells and chemical hapten exposure. Time point meaning: patch test 1, 2 weeks after DPC sensitization. As to treatment: therapeutic diphenylcyclopropenone sensitization with weekly scalp DPC. One entry per CDR3 protein results from TCRdb running MiXCR on the RACE reads. Of 150,000 or so distinct CDR3 sequences in the sample, about 14% were seen once. The sequences come from whole blood, collected in connection with sensitization to the hapten diphenylcyclopropenone (DPC). These receptors originate from a woman in her thirties with alopecia areata. Some clones in this sample may be carry-over from other donors' samples.

This chain links TRBV4-1 with TRBJ2-1; 11 positions match TRBD2. Germline V gene data show CDR1 as MGHRA and CDR2 as YSYEKL. Unmatched junction bases numbered 0, after V lost 1 base and J lost 4 bases. CDR3 length: 15 amino acids. CDR3 DNA: TGCGCCAGCAGCCAAGGGACTAGCGGGTACAATGAGCAGTTCTTC. Residues: CASSQGTSGYNEQFF.

V is TRBV6-5 and J is TRBJ1-1, with D maybe TRBD1 (5 bases). The CDR3 runs 14 residues. Germline lookup yields CDR1 MNHEY and CDR2 SVGAGI. V was shortened by 7 bases and J by 5 bases, with 17 bases between the two germline ends. The DNA of the CDR3 is TGTGCCAGCACCCCGCGGGGGGGAAGGACTGAAGCTTTCTTT. It translates to CASTPRGGRTEAFF.

This clonotype was seen ten or more times. CDR3: CASRPGGAKNEQFF. The CDR3 DNA reads TGTGCCAGCAGACCCGGGGGGGCCAAGAATGAGCAGTTCTTC. This sequence joins TRBV6-2 or TRBV6-3 and TRBJ2-1; TRBD2 matches 8 bases. V lost 6 bases and J lost 7; bases outside the gene matches: 8. The CDR3 extends over 14 amino acids. CDR1 is MNHEY, CDR2 SVGEGT, per germline.

This clonotype turned up a few times. The chain couples TRBV29-1 to TRBJ2-5; 11 nucleotides line up with TRBD2. CDR1 and CDR2 from the germline V gene are SQVTM and ANQGSEA. The V segment lost 7 bases and the J segment 0 bases; nucleotides outside the gene matches: 4. The CDR3 is made up of 14 amino acids. As DNA, the CDR3 is TGCAGCGATCGTAGCGGGAGGGACCAAGAGACCCAGTACTTC. It codes for CSDRSGRDQETQYF.

V gene TRBV7-9 combines with J gene TRBJ2-1; D unclear. CDR1 and CDR2 (germline): SEHNR, FQNEAQ (reference sequence). The CDR3 has 13 residues. Trimming cost V 2 bases and J 8 bases, with 10 bases left between them. The CDR3 reads CASSLSWADEQFF. The CDR3 DNA reads TGTGCCAGCAGCTTATCGTGGGCAGATGAGCAGTTCTTC.

This clonotype was counted only a few times. The chain employs TRBV11-2 and TRBJ2-5; 16 bases align to TRBD2. V shed 3 bases, J shed 5 bases, and the junction held 6 bases outside the gene matches. Germline CDR1 is SGHAT and CDR2 is FQNNGV. This CDR3 region has 17 residues. The CDR3 DNA follows: TGTGCCAGCAGCTTCGGGACTAGCGGGGGGGCTTATGAGACCCAGTACTTC. It yields the protein CASSFGTSGGAYETQYF.

This clonotype was counted between two and nine times. The CDR3 here is CSFQATSNQPQHF. CDR3 nucleotide sequence: TGCAGCTTCCAGGCGACTAGCAATCAGCCCCAGCATTTT. The genes are TRBV29-1 and TRBJ1-5; the D is unclear. Trimming took off 8 bases at V and 0 bases at J, with 11 bases between the two ends. Germline lookup yields CDR1 SQVTM and CDR2 ANQGSEA. This CDR3 region has 13 residues.

The rearrangement joins TRBV12-3 or TRBV12-4 to TRBJ1-5; TRBD1 might be the D (5 bases). This CDR3 has 18 amino acids. Trimming stripped 0 bases from V and 2 bases from J, with 17 bases between. CDR3 sequence: CASSLAPRGWQGNQPQHF. CDR3 sequence (DNA): TGTGCCAGCAGTTTAGCCCCGAGGGGATGGCAGGGCAATCAGCCCCAGCATTTT.

In this sample, this clonotype turned up a few times. The chain links TRBV12-3 or TRBV12-4 to TRBJ1-6; D is unresolved. The CDR3 contains 16 residues. The V gene lost 5 bases and the J gene lost 5 bases, with 16 bases spanning the gap. DNA of the CDR3: TGTGCCAGCAGTCCAACCGTCCCGTCAGATAATTCACCCCTCCACTTT. It specifies CASSPTVPSDNSPLHF.

This clonotype occurred a few times. The chain combines TRBV12-3 or TRBV12-4 with TRBJ2-2; 9 bases fit TRBD2. Trimming removed 3 bases from V and 5 bases from J; junction bases left unmatched: 4. The CDR3 is made up of 15 amino acids. The CDR3 sequence: CASSFSGRITGELFF. In DNA, the CDR3 is TGTGCCAGCAGTTTTAGCGGGAGAATTACCGGGGAGCTGTTTTTT.

In its sample, this clonotype was seen a few times. The chain recombines TRBV20-1 with TRBJ2-1, with D perhaps given as TRBD1 or TRBD2 (6 bases each). With 2 bases removed from V and 7 bases from J, the gap between germline ends came to 15 bases. The germline V gene has CDR1 DFQATT and CDR2 SNEGSKA (reference sequence). The CDR3 is made up of 14 amino acids. The CDR3: CSARKGGRINEQFF. CDR3 nucleotides: TGCAGTGCTAGAAAGGGGGGTAGGATTAATGAGCAGTTCTTC.

This clonotype was detected only a few times. This chain links TRBV11-2 with TRBJ2-4, with TRBD1 matching 8 bases. The J segment lost 9 bases and the V segment lost 8 bases, leaving 15 bases of the junction unmatched. The CDR3 runs 15 residues. Germline V gene sequence: CDR1 SGHAT, CDR2 FQNNGV. CDR3 amino acids: CASGDKGRDRGIQYF. Here the CDR3 DNA reads TGTGCCAGCGGAGATAAAGGTCGAGACAGGGGCATTCAGTACTTC.

This clonotype has a count of ten or more. The rearrangement links TRBV29-1 to TRBJ2-2; 7 bases are shared with TRBD1. Germline V gene sequence: CDR1 SQVTM, CDR2 ANQGSEA. CDR3 length equals 14 residues. The trim removed 3 bases at V and 1 base at J, leaving 2 bases unmatched. The CDR3 is CSVERQGNTGELFF. CDR3 DNA sequence: TGCAGCGTTGAGCGACAGGGGAACACCGGGGAGCTGTTTTTT.

The V gene is TRBV7-2, the J gene TRBJ2-1; D not certain. This CDR3 contains 13 residues. Germline V lookup: CDR1 SGHTA, CDR2 FQGNSA. The V end was cut by 2 bases, the J end by 8 bases, with 10 bases between. The CDR3 region is CASSLPGGYEQFF. The CDR3 nucleotides are TGTGCCAGCAGCTTACCGGGTGGGTATGAGCAGTTCTTC.

V is TRBV10-3 and J is TRBJ2-5; no clear D gene. V was cut by 0 bases and J by 2 bases, with 7 bases left in between. This CDR3 is 14 amino acids long. Germline CDR1 is ENHRY and CDR2 is SYGVKD. As DNA, the CDR3 is TGTGCCATCAGTGAGTCGAGCCTTCAAGAGACCCAGTACTTC. It encodes CAISESSLQETQYF.